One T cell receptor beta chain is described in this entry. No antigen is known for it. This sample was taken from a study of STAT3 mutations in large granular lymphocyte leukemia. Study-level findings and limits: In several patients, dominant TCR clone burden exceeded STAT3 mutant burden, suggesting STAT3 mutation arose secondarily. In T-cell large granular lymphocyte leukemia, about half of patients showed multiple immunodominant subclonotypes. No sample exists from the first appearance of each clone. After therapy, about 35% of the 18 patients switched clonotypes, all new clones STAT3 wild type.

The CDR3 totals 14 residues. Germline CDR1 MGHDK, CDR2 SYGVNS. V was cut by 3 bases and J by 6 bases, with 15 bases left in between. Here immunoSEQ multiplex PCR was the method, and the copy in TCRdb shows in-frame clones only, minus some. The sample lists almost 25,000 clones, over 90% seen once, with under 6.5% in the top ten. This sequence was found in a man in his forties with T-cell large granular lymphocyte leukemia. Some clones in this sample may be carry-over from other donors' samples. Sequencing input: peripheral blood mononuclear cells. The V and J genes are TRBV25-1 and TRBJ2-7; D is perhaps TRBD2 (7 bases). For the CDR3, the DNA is TGTGCCAGCAGTGAGGTAGGGGGGGGTAGCGAGCAGTACTTC. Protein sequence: CASSEVGGGSEQYF.